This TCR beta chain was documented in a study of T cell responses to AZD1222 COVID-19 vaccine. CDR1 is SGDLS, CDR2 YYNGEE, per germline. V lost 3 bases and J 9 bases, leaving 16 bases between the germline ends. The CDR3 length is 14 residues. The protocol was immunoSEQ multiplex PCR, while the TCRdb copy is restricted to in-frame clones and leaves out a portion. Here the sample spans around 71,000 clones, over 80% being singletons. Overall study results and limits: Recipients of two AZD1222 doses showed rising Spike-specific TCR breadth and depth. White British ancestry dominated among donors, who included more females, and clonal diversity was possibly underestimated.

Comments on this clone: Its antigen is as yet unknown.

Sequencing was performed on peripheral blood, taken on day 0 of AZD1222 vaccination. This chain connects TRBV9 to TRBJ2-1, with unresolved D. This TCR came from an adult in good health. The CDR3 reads CASSAEVGLGEQFF. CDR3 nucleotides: TGTGCCAGCAGCGCAGAAGTGGGTCTGGGTGAGCAGTTCTTC.